These 25 T cell receptor delta chains came from one sample sequenced in a study of gamma-delta T cells after stem cell transplantation. TCRdb applied CATT to the RT-PCR reads for clone calling. The sample lists some 2,000 delta-chain clones; approximately 15% were seen once. The sequenced sample consisted of gamma-delta T cells. These receptors all come from a human donor. It is not recorded whose cells these are; they may come from a transplant donor.

This clone was seen more than once but under ten times. This rearrangement joins TRDV2 to TRDJ1; 8 bases fit TRDD3. Germline CDR1 GEAIGNYY, CDR2 EKD. Losses at the gene ends were 2 bases for V and 2 bases for J; bases not matched to a gene: 21. The CDR3 consists of 20 residues. The CDR3 protein is CACDRVLGIQYYGRTDKLIF. In nucleotides, the CDR3 is TGTGCCTGTGACAGGGTACTGGGGATACAATATTACGGACGGACCGATAAACTCATCTTT.

The genes are TRDV2 and TRDJ1; 8 positions match TRDD3. The junction had 15 bases not matched to a gene; V was cut back by 0 bases and J by 1 base. The CDR3 extends over 19 amino acids. CDR1 is GEAIGNYY, CDR2 EKD, per germline. CDR3 nucleotide sequence: TGTGCCTGTGACACCTTAAGGTCGGGTACTGGGGGCGTCACCGATAAACTCATCTTT. This codes for CACDTLRSGTGGVTDKLIF.

This clone has more than one count but fewer than ten. V usage is TRDV1 and J usage is TRDJ3, with TRDD3 identical over 7 bases. There are 17 residues in the CDR3. Germline values: CDR1 TSWWSYY, CDR2 QGS. The V gene end was trimmed by 5 bases and the J gene end by 8 bases; junction bases not matched to a gene: 12. CDR3 DNA: TGTGCTCTTGGGTACCCGCCCTGGGGGGCCCACACCCGACAGATGTTTTTC. It yields the protein CALGYPPWGAHTRQMFF.

This clone was picked up a small number of times. Given a far larger clone just one base away, this is likely a sequencing read error. This chain connects TRDV2 to TRDJ1; TRDD3 matches 8 bases. This CDR3 has 18 amino acids. With 1 base clipped from V and 1 base from J, the junction kept 13 bases outside the gene matches. Germline V CDR1 and CDR2: GEAIGNYY, EKD. CDR3 in amino acids: CACDTIVQGDKGTDKLIF. CDR3 in DNA: TGTGCCTGTGACACGATCGTACAGGGGGATAAGGGCACCGATAAACTCATCTTT.

Only a few counts were recorded for this clone. V gene TRDV1 combines with J gene TRDJ2; perhaps TRDD3 as D (5 bases). Germline V gene data show CDR1 as TSWWSYY and CDR2 as QGS. The CDR3 contains 15 residues. V lost 1 base and J lost 9, with 15 bases in between. The chain's CDR3 is CALGERNVVGSQLFF. CDR3 coding DNA: TGTGCTCTTGGGGAACGAAACGTAGTGGGGTCACAACTCTTCTTT.

This clone was detected a few times. The chain uses TRDV2 and TRDJ1; a weak D match, TRDD2 (5 bases). V was clipped by 0 bases and J by 2 bases, with 21 bases between them. CDR1 is GEAIGNYY and CDR2 is EKD in the germline V gene. The CDR3 consists of 18 residues. The chain's CDR3 is CACDTVILGAPPTDKLIF. CDR3 in DNA: TGTGCCTGTGACACCGTCATCCTAGGGGCCCCCCCGACCGATAAACTCATCTTT.

V gene TRDV2 combines with J gene TRDJ1; 9 bases agree with TRDD3. TCRdb gives no J gene; it was assigned here by matching the DNA to germline. CDR3 size: 18 residues. J was trimmed by 7 bases and V by 2 bases; bases with no gene match: 19. Germline CDR1 GEAIGNYY, CDR2 EKD. The CDR3 here is CACDKVSSCGGYGGKLIF. CDR3 bases: TGTGCCTGTGACAAAGTTTCCTCTTGTGGGGGATATGGGGGTAAACTCATCTTT.

Sample share makes this clone large. The chain couples TRDV2 to TRDJ1; TRDD3 aligns across 12 bases. CDR1 is GEAIGNYY and CDR2 is EKD in the germline V gene. CDR3 length: 16 amino acids. V gave up 2 bases and J gave up 0 bases; unmatched junction bases: 3. This chain's CDR3 is CACDRLGDTYTDKLIF. The CDR3 DNA follows: TGTGCCTGTGACAGACTGGGGGATACCTACACCGATAAACTCATCTTT.

This clone is categorized as large. The rearrangement uses TRDV2 and TRDJ1; 12 bases are shared with TRDD3. The CDR3 totals 16 residues. V was pared by 0 bases and J by 0 bases, with 1 base of the junction left unmatched. Germline-derived CDR1 and CDR2 are GEAIGNYY and EKD. CDR3 coding DNA: TGTGCCTGTGACACCCTGGGGGATACGTACACCGATAAACTCATCTTT. Translating it yields CACDTLGDTYTDKLIF.

No V gene call is available, although the J gene is TRDJ3; the table gives TRDD3 as D, unverified against the DNA. The CDR3 totals 19 residues. The CDR3 coding sequence is TGTGCCTGTGAACTCGTCCTGGGGGATCTTTCCTTGGACACCCGACAGATGTTTTTC. It translates to CACELVLGDLSLDTRQMFF.

The chain combines TRDV2 with TRDJ3; TRDD3 matches 8 bases. Germline CDR1 is GEAIGNYY and CDR2 is EKD. With V trimmed by 4 bases and J by 6 bases, 16 bases remained unmatched. CDR3 length: 19 amino acids. The CDR3 DNA follows: TGTGCCTGTGATACGTTAGGTACTGGGGGGAGTTCGGACACCCGACAGATGTTTTTC. Translated, it gives CACDTLGTGGSSDTRQMFF.

This clone qualifies as large. The V gene is TRDV2, the J gene TRDJ1; D remains ambiguous. Trimming cost V 0 bases and J 0 bases, with 7 bases left between them. CDR3 length equals 14 residues. Germline CDR1 is GEAIGNYY and CDR2 is EKD. CDR3 sequence (DNA): TGTGCCTGTGACACCGTTTCCAACACCGATAAACTCATCTTT. This translates into CACDTVSNTDKLIF.

The V gene is TRDV2, the J gene TRDJ1, with a weak D call TRDD3 (5 bases). The CDR3 runs 13 residues. Germline-derived CDR1 and CDR2 are GEAIGNYY and EKD. Trimming removed 0 bases from V and 1 base from J, with 5 bases in between. The CDR3 DNA reads as TGTGCCTGTGACACCTGGGGCACCGATAAACTCATCTTT. Translation: CACDTWGTDKLIF.

This clone was seen more than once but under ten times. The protein recorded in TCRdb matches a much larger clone and deviates from this DNA's translation at residue 3, suggesting a read error; the protein here is obtained by translating the DNA. The rearrangement joins TRDV2 to TRDJ1, with 13 bases fitting TRDD3. The CDR3 contains 17 residues. Germline-derived CDR1 and CDR2 are GEAIGNYY and EKD. CDR3 region: CAYDSLLGDTHTDKLIF. The CDR3 nucleotides are TGTGCCTATGACAGCCTACTGGGGGATACGCACACCGATAAACTCATCTTT.

With respect to this clone: A junction boundary mismatches the germline segment, possibly from a read error. The rearrangement uses TRDV2 and TRDJ1, with 11 positions matching TRDD3. Assignment of the J gene here rests on matching the DNA to germline, because TCRdb gives none. This CDR3 region has 19 residues. The germline gives CDR1 GEAIGNYY, CDR2 EKD. Here the CDR3 DNA reads TGCGCCTGTGACACTCTTCCTTCCTTGGGGGATACGTACACCGATAAACTCATCTTT. This encodes CACDTLPSLGDTYTDKLIF.

This chain links TRDV2 with TRDJ1, with D perhaps matching TRDD3 (5 bases). No J gene is reported in TCRdb; it was inferred here by comparing the DNA with germline. Per germline, CDR1 GEAIGNYY and CDR2 EKD. CDR3 length: 20 amino acids. Trimming took off 1 base at V and 0 bases at J, with 26 bases between the two ends. Here the CDR3 DNA reads TGTGCCTGTGACACATGTACTACCAATCGGGGGTATTCAAACACCGATAAACTCATCTTT. This gives the protein CACDTCTTNRGYSNTDKLIF.

The gene calls are TRDV2 and TRDJ1, with 13 positions matching TRDD3. The J gene is absent in TCRdb and was assigned here via DNA matching to germline. Losses at the gene ends were 1 base for V and 7 bases for J; bases not matched to a gene: 8. The CDR3 consists of 16 residues. Germline loops: CDR1 GEAIGNYY, CDR2 EKD. The CDR3 DNA follows: TGTGCCTGTGACACTCCAGGTACTGGGGGATACGGTAAACTCATCTTT. Protein product: CACDTPGTGGYGKLIF.

As concerns this clone: Germline and junction disagree at one end, which may indicate a read error. The chain links TRDV2 to TRDJ3; 9 bases match TRDD3. TCRdb does not report a J gene; here it was assigned by matching the DNA to germline references. The CDR3 has 22 residues. The germline CDR1 and CDR2 sequences are GEAIGNYY and EKD. CDR3 sequence: CACDLPAGGSPTSSWDTRKMFF. DNA of the CDR3: TGTGCCTGTGACCTCCCGGCTGGGGGATCCCCAACCAGCTCCTGGGACACCCGAAAGATGTTTTTC.

The rearrangement joins TRDV2 to TRDJ1; possible D gene TRDD3, 6 bases. Here the J gene came from matching the DNA to germline, since TCRdb omits it. Looked up from germline, CDR1 is GEAIGNYY and CDR2 is EKD. This CDR3 contains 18 residues. The V and J ends lost 6 bases and 0 bases respectively, with 25 bases between them. For the CDR3, the DNA is TGTGCCTGTTGTAGCAGGGATCACACGGGGGGAAACACCGATAAACTCATCTTT. It codes for CACCSRDHTGGNTDKLIF.

This clone was counted between two and nine times. The V call is TRDV2, the J call TRDJ1; 13 bases line up with TRDD3. V was clipped by 0 bases and J by 1 base; unmatched bases: 19. This CDR3 is 22 amino acids long. The V gene's germline CDR1 is GEAIGNYY and CDR2 EKD. CDR3 sequence reads: CACDTLTTKGRTGGYGTDKLIF. In nucleotides, the CDR3 is TGTGCCTGTGACACCCTTACCACGAAGGGTCGTACTGGGGGATACGGCACCGATAAACTCATCTTT.

This chain uses TRDV2 with TRDJ1, with 7 nucleotides matching TRDD3. The CDR3 runs to 16 residues. The J segment lost 1 base and the V segment lost 3 bases, leaving 10 bases of the junction unmatched. CDR1 is GEAIGNYY and CDR2 is EKD in the germline V gene. Here the CDR3 reads CACDGLGTNPTDKLIF. The CDR3 DNA reads TGTGCCTGTGACGGACTGGGGACCAACCCCACCGATAAACTCATCTTT.

This clone is judged medium-sized. The gene calls are TRDV2 and TRDJ2; 10 positions agree with TRDD3. V was pared by 0 bases and J by 6 bases, with 12 bases of the junction left unmatched. This CDR3 is built from 18 residues. Germline CDR1 is GEAIGNYY and CDR2 is EKD. In nucleotides, the CDR3 is TGTGCCTGTGACACCGTTACTGGGGGATCTGGTGGGCCAGCACAACTCTTCTTT. Translating gives CACDTVTGGSGGPAQLFF.

As for this clone: TCRdb assigns this DNA the protein of a much larger clone, which departs from its translation at residue 5; this likely reflects a read error, and the protein shown comes from translating the DNA. V is TRDV2 and J is TRDJ1; 11 bases are shared with TRDD3. The V and J ends lost 0 bases and 4 bases, in that order; junction bases with no gene match: 6. The CDR3 extends over 16 amino acids. The germline CDR1 and CDR2 sequences are GEAIGNYY and EKD. This CDR3 reads CACDTLLGDNNDKLIF. In DNA, the CDR3 is TGTGCCTGTGACACCCTACTGGGGGATAACAACGATAAACTCATCTTT.

The chain is built from TRDV2 and TRDJ1, with 12 nucleotides matching TRDD3. The J gene, not given by TCRdb, was assigned here from a germline match of the nucleotide sequence. CDR3 length equals 16 residues. Germline-derived CDR1 and CDR2 are GEAIGNYY and EKD. J lost 6 bases, V lost 3 bases, and 10 bases had no gene match. The chain's CDR3 is CACDPLLTGGYNKLIF. The DNA for the CDR3 is TGTGCCTGTGACCCGCTCCTTACTGGGGGATACAATAAACTCATCTTT.

The chain has TRDV2 and TRDJ1; TRDD3 matches 8 bases. Unmatched junction bases numbered 17, after V lost 0 bases and J lost 0 bases. CDR3 length: 20 residues. In germline, CDR1 is GEAIGNYY, CDR2 EKD. The CDR3 protein is CACDTLLSGTGGPHTDKLIF. The CDR3, as DNA: TGTGCCTGTGACACCCTATTATCCGGTACTGGGGGTCCCCACACCGATAAACTCATCTTT.